This TCR beta chain comes out of a study of shared clonotypes between healthy human individuals (dated by TCRdb to the early 2020s). For the study in its entirety: The cohort included three men and a couple of women between 18 and 49 years of age. For each donor, CD4 naive and CD4 memory were each run on three plates, CD8 naive on two plates, and CD8 memory on one plate. To estimate repertoire size and how much clonotypes are shared between individuals, the study performed deep sequencing of blood TCR repertoires from roughly five healthy adults. Libraries were prepared and TCR repertoires were sequenced by different laboratories using diverse techniques, in order to increase sequencing depth and limit assay-specific biases. Leukapheresis yielded between about 0.9 and 9 billion PBMCs per donor.

Healthy HIV-negative adults with no recently reported acute infections or vaccinations were included as donors. All donors were Caucasian adults living in Nashville, Tennessee, USA. CD4+ T cells were enriched by magnetic negative selection, after which naive cells were positively selected on CD45RA and the negative fraction was taken as the memory subset. Blood was obtained by leukapheresis, after which PBMCs were separated by Ficoll-Histopaque density gradient centrifugation and cryopreserved in liquid nitrogen vapor phase. Analytical flow cytometry was used to check the purity and quantity of each magnetically sorted T cell population. From each sorted fraction, genomic DNA was isolated and quantified by UV absorbance on a Nanodrop 2000c. Comment on this clone: This clone's antigen is unknown. The sample holds no much larger clone one base away, and base qualities are not on file.

The CDR3 measures 15 amino acids from cysteine to phenylalanine. Only the CDR3 region is kept as DNA, spanning 45 bases read in frame from base 1. V drops 5 bases and J drops 3 bases, leaving 16 bases in between. According to the germline V gene (reference sequence), CDR1 reads MNHNY and CDR2 reads SVGAGI. Using the deep immunoSEQ assay, TCR CDR3 regions were amplified from genomic DNA by multiplex PCR. Extracted genomic DNA from each cell subset was distributed evenly across all wells of several immunoSEQ 96-well plates, and each plate was treated as a replicate. For sorted subsets, 150 to 250 ng of genomic DNA, equivalent to about 30,000 T cell genomes, went into each replicate PCR. Purified libraries were quantified with a Qubit 3.0 fluorometer, sized on a Bioanalyzer 2100, and re-quantified with the KAPA Library Quantification kit. Each immunoSEQ 96-well plate was sequenced on its own single-read 150-cycle Illumina NextSeq 550 flow cell. The source study handled its data this way. Because the immunoSEQ output held only junctional sequences and lacked quality scores, the filtering could not match the filtering applied to full-length reads. To assign V/J genes and CDR3, sequences were annotated against IMGT germline references using PyIR, a Python wrapper for IgBLAST v1.9. Reads with weak V/J assignments (E-value above 1e-6), missing CDR3, stop codons, out-of-frame junctions, or ambiguous translated residues were removed. V3J clonotypes were defined as sequences sharing the same inferred V gene, J gene, and CDR3 amino acid sequence. Percentage overlap between repertoires was computed as shared unique clonotypes divided by the size of the smaller repertoire. Richness of each repertoire was evaluated using RTK rarefaction, the Chao1 estimator, and Recon v2.1 estimates of unobserved clonotypes. Generation probabilities for all TCRbeta clonotypes obtained by the gDNA method from four donors were computed using OLGA. TCRdb mirrors the immuneACCESS table, restricted to in-frame sequences. Some clones are absent from its copies; in checked studies, under half trace to an unresolved V gene, and the reason for the others is unknown. That table is the source of V, J and clone size, and D and trimming were worked out from the DNA. The sample table records a few million clones; 92% of these occur just once. About 0.36% of the sample belongs to the ten largest clones.

Results the study describes overall, beyond this receptor: Higher generation probabilities were observed for clonotypes shared by all four sorted-subset donors than for non-shared clonotypes. Based on pairwise subsampling, the degree of clonotype sharing among donors was expected to be affected by sequencing depth. Because the study included a small number of donors, the genetic and exposure-history diversity represented was limited. Across several donors, about 4.5% of naive CD4, roughly 3.5% of naive CD8, under 2.5% of memory CD4, and around 0.4% of memory CD8 clonotypes were shared. Larger estimated clonotype richness was generally found for naive subsets than for memory subsets. Only blood was sampled, and tissue TCR repertoires likely differ from those in blood. Even with the large sequencing depth, rarefaction of the sorted-subset datasets indicated that sequencing was incomplete.

The sample taken for sequencing was naive CD4+ T cells from PBMCs. The cell subset or site label on this specimen signifies: CD45RA+ positively selected. The V and J genes are TRBV6-6 and TRBJ1-1; TRBD1 is a possible D gene, resting on 5 matching bases. The source is a man aged 18 to 30 in good health. Some clones in this sample may be carry-over from other donors' samples. The sequenced DNA: TGTGCCAGCAGTCTGACGACAGATGCGGACACTGAAGCTTTCTTT. It translates as CASSLTTDADTEAFF.